This T cell receptor (beta chain) was observed in a study of cytomegalovirus exposure and HLA in healthy donors. Study-wide points: Prior analysis indicated that the majority of TCR beta V segments exhibited productivity approximately 90% or approximately 30% of the time. A missense DCLRE1C variant was associated with V- and J-gene trimming of TCR beta chains in a later analysis, and an independent cohort replicated the association. Associated with HLA alleles at 0.05 false discovery rate in a later analysis were over 15,000 TCR beta sequences.

V was shortened by 4 bases and J by 8 bases, with 19 bases between the two germline ends. The CDR3 contains 15 residues. Per germline, CDR1 SGHDT and CDR2 YYEEEE. Donors in the study were healthy people who gave bone marrow. Comment on this clone: Its antigen is unknown.

Both 60 Vbeta primers and 13 Jbeta primers went into the PCR. Libraries were prepared by immunoSEQ multiplex PCR; TCRdb keeps only in-frame clonotypes and omits some of them. The repertoire includes 100,000 to 150,000 clones, around 74% of them detected once, and roughly 30% sits in the top ten. The sequencing input was PBMCs. The sequence came from a man aged 60 to 69 in good health and CMV-seropositive. The chain recombines TRBV5-6 with TRBJ2-4, with a possible D match to TRBD1 (6 bases). The CDR3 bases are TGTGCCAGCAGCCGGGACACGAAGCGCCAACACATTCAGTACTTC. Encoded protein: CASSRDTKRQHIQYF.